This TCR beta chain comes out of a study of blood T cells in healthy people across ages. This clonotype was counted many times. The CDR3 loop spans 12 amino acids. Per the germline V gene, CDR1 is SGDLS and CDR2 is YYNGEE. V lost 3 bases to trimming and J lost 8 bases, with 9 bases between them. Using a J-beta primer mix together with a sample-barcoded 5' primer, a second PCR was run for roughly 6 to 11 cycles. Using its own MiXCR run on the 5' RACE reads, TCRdb lists one record per CDR3 protein. The table includes 1 million or so distinct CDR3 sequences, about 25% detected once. Another study also made use of these data, one on T cells of mothers and their children.

The receptor was derived from a girl aged 2 to 10 in good health. Sequenced input: blood. J is TRBJ2-1 and V is TRBV9; D is unresolved. This chain's CDR3 is CASSAISDEQFF. Here the CDR3 DNA reads TGTGCCAGCAGCGCTATCTCCGATGAGCAGTTCTTC.